Following are 22 T cell receptor beta chains from one sample sequenced in a study of cytomegalovirus exposure and HLA in healthy donors. This table comes from immunoSEQ multiplex PCR, and its TCRdb copy is limited to in-frame clones, with some not included. The sample has some 190,000 clones, around 88% seen once. The source material was PBMCs. The receptors stem from a woman under 30 in good health and CMV-seronegative.

CDR3 protein: CASSLPGRTYEQYF. DNA for the CDR3: TGTGCCAGCAGCTTACCGGGAAGGACCTACGAGCAGTACTTC. J is TRBJ2-7 and V is TRBV7-9, with D perhaps matching TRBD2 (5 bases). Trimming took 2 bases from V and 2 from J, leaving 10 bases between them. This CDR3 has 14 residues. Germline V lookup: CDR1 SEHNR, CDR2 FQNEAQ (reference sequence).

The genes are TRBV2 and TRBJ2-4, with D possibly being TRBD1 (5 bases). This CDR3 contains 13 residues. V lost 7 bases and J 1 base, leaving 8 bases between the germline ends. Germline values: CDR1 SNHLY, CDR2 FYNNEI. CDR3 residues: CASIRGAKNIQYF. The DNA for the CDR3 is TGTGCCAGCATTAGGGGTGCCAAAAACATTCAGTACTTC.

This clone was counted once. The chain has TRBV21-1 and TRBJ1-2. TRBV21-1 is annotated as a pseudogene. This CDR3 is 14 amino acids long. CDR3 in amino acids: CASSKASFNYGYTF. The CDR3, as DNA: TGTGCCAGCAGCAAAGCGAGTTTTAACTATGGCTACACCTTC.

Here the CDR3 DNA reads TGCGCCAGCAGCTTGGCCAGTGGCGGGGCCACAGATACGCAGTATTTT. This sequence encodes CASSLASGGATDTQYF. This chain links TRBV5-1 with TRBJ2-3, with D possibly being TRBD2 (6 bases). V was clipped by 0 bases and J by 2 bases, with 13 bases between them. Germline V gene sequence: CDR1 SGHRS, CDR2 YFSETQ. The CDR3 spans 16 residues.

The V gene is TRBV30, the J gene TRBJ1-5, with a weak D call TRBD1 (6 bases). V lost 4 bases to trimming and J lost 3 bases, with 13 bases between them. Germline-derived CDR1 and CDR2 are GTSNPN and SVGIG (reference sequence). The CDR3 is 14 amino acids. In DNA form, the CDR3 reads TGTGCCTGGACTGGGACACAAAACAATCAGCCCCAGCATTTT. Protein product: CAWTGTQNNQPQHF.

The V gene is TRBV4-2, the J gene TRBJ2-5; TRBD2 agrees at 14 bases. J gave up 3 bases and V 1 base, and 4 bases lay outside the gene matches. The germline CDR1 and CDR2 sequences are LGHNA and YNFKEQ. The CDR3 contains 17 residues. CDR3 region: CASSQGPGLAGEETQYF. The CDR3, as DNA: TGTGCCAGCAGCCAAGGTCCGGGACTAGCGGGAGAAGAGACCCAGTACTTC.

The gene calls are TRBV5-1 and TRBJ1-1; 7 positions match TRBD1. This CDR3 has 15 residues. CDR1 SGHRS and CDR2 YFSETQ come from the germline V gene. J was trimmed by 1 base and V by 3 bases; bases with no gene match: 6. DNA of the CDR3: TGCGCCAGCAGCTATCTGACAGGGAAGAACACTGAAGCTTTCTTT. This codes for CASSYLTGKNTEAFF.

The chain joins TRBV7-9 to TRBJ2-7; TRBD2 matches at 8 bases. The CDR3 length is 13 residues. After removal of 5 bases from V and 5 bases from J, the junction contained 5 bases not matched to a gene. The V gene's germline CDR1 is SEHNR and CDR2 FQNEAQ (reference sequence). CDR3 residues: CASSPMRGDEQYF. The CDR3, as DNA: TGTGCCAGCAGCCCCATGCGGGGGGACGAGCAGTACTTC. The whole variable domain, filled in from reference TRBV7-9 and TRBJ2-7, reads DTGVSQNPRHKITKRGQNVTFRCDPISEHNRLYWYRQTLGQGPEFLTYFQNEAQLEKSRLLSDRFSAERPKGSFSTLEIQRTEQGDSAMYLCASSPMRGDEQYFGPGTRLTVT.

The chain joins TRBV5-6 to TRBJ2-7; 10 nucleotides match TRBD2. The CDR3 has 14 amino acids. CDR1 is SGHDT and CDR2 is YYEEEE in the germline V gene. Unmatched junction bases numbered 4, after V lost 1 base and J lost 6 bases. The CDR3 protein is CASSLSSGRAEQYF. Written as DNA, the CDR3 is TGTGCCAGCAGCTTGTCCAGCGGGAGGGCCGAGCAGTACTTC.

The V gene is TRBV5-1, the J gene TRBJ1-1; TRBD1 might be the D (6 bases). The CDR3 is 14 amino acids. Germline V gene lookup returns CDR1 SGHRS and CDR2 YFSETQ. Trimming shortened V by 4 bases and J by 0 bases, and 10 bases separated the two germline ends. The DNA for the CDR3 is TGCGCCAGCAGCCAGGGGTCCATGAACACTGAAGCTTTCTTT. Translated, it gives CASSQGSMNTEAFF.

This sequence joins TRBV9 and TRBJ1-6, with D perhaps TRBD1 (5 bases). CDR1 is SGDLS, CDR2 YYNGEE, per germline. This CDR3 region has 14 residues. The ends were cut back, 0 bases at V and 8 bases at J, with 9 bases in the middle. The CDR3 bases are TGTGCCAGCAGCGTAGGGACAACTGATTCACCCCTCCACTTT. Protein product: CASSVGTTDSPLHF.

This chain connects TRBV9 to TRBJ2-7; TRBD1 agrees at 8 bases. The V gene's germline CDR1 is SGDLS and CDR2 YYNGEE. V dropped 1 base and J dropped 4; count of bases not matched to a gene: 7. The CDR3 extends over 15 amino acids. This CDR3 is CASSVSAGGEYEQYF. CDR3 nucleotides: TGTGCCAGCAGCGTATCCGCAGGGGGCGAGTACGAGCAGTACTTC. The full variable domain, in which reference TRBV9 and TRBJ2-7 provide the parts outside the CDR3, is DSGVTQTPKHLITATGQRVTLRCSPRSGDLSVYWYQQSLDQGLQFLIQYYNGEERAKGNILERFSAQQFPDLHSELNLSSLELGDSALYFCASSVSAGGEYEQYFGPGTRLTVT.

The gene calls are TRBV10-3 and TRBJ2-3; no reliable D call. CDR1 and CDR2 (germline): ENHRY, SYGVKD. Trimming took 5 bases from V and 5 from J, leaving 14 bases between them. This CDR3 is 14 amino acids long. Written as DNA, the CDR3 is TGTGCCATCAGTCGTACCTACCCCCTAGATACGCAGTATTTT. Amino acids: CAISRTYPLDTQYF.

V and J are TRBV19 and TRBJ2-7; weak D call: TRBD1 (5 bases). CDR3 length: 13 amino acids. In germline, CDR1 is LNHDA, CDR2 SQIVND (reference sequence). The germline V and J ends were trimmed by 1 base and 3 bases, with 7 bases remaining between them. The CDR3 spells CASSIAQGYEQYF. CDR3 nucleotides: TGTGCCAGTAGTATAGCTCAGGGCTACGAGCAGTACTTC.

This clone was counted at least ten times. The chain couples TRBV7-8 to TRBJ2-7; maybe TRBD2 (5 bases). CDR1 SGHVS and CDR2 FQNEAQ come from the germline V gene. The CDR3 has 14 amino acids. Between the trimmed V and J ends, which lost 1 base and 2 bases, there was a span of 9 bases. CDR3 in DNA: TGTGCCAGCAGCTTAGGAGGGCACACCTACGAGCAGTACTTC. Amino acids: CASSLGGHTYEQYF. Complete variable domain (other parts from reference TRBV7-8 and TRBJ2-7): GAGVSQSPRYKVAKRGQDVALRCDPISGHVSLFWYQQALGQGPEFLTYFQNEAQLDKSGLPSDRFFAERPEGSVSTLKIQRTQQEDSAVYLCASSLGGHTYEQYFGPGTRLTVT.

The rearrangement links TRBV7-9 to TRBJ1-1, with D maybe TRBD1 (5 bases). V was trimmed by 2 bases and J by 0 bases, leaving 19 bases between them. Germline V gives CDR1 SEHNR, CDR2 FQNEAQ (reference sequence). This CDR3 is built from 18 residues. The CDR3 sequence: CASSLRPRGTGMNTEAFF. CDR3 bases: TGTGCCAGCAGCTTACGTCCACGGGGGACGGGGATGAACACTGAAGCTTTCTTT.

CDR3 bases: TGTGCCAGCAGCTTACTCCTAGCGGGGCAGGAGACCCAGTACTTC. Residues: CASSLLLAGQETQYF. V usage is TRBV7-9 and J usage is TRBJ2-5; 9 bases map to TRBD2. Germline CDR1 reads SEHNR; CDR2 reads FQNEAQ (reference sequence). The junction had 6 bases not matched to a gene; V was cut back by 2 bases and J by 5 bases. The CDR3 length is 15 residues.

V and J are TRBV23-1 and TRBJ2-7, with D perhaps TRBD2 (7 bases). TRBV23-1 is labeled an ORF, and its function is uncertain. Trimming pared 8 bases from V and 3 bases from J, leaving 23 bases between. This CDR3 contains 16 residues. The CDR3 is CASETGRGIFCYEQYF. The CDR3 DNA sequence: TGCGCCAGCGAAACTGGGAGGGGGATCTTCTGCTACGAGCAGTACTTC.

The chain links TRBV2 to TRBJ2-7; a possible D gene is TRBD1 (6 bases). V was cut by 8 bases and J by 2 bases, with 19 bases left in between. The CDR3 is 15 amino acids. Germline V CDR1 and CDR2: SNHLY, FYNNEI. DNA for the CDR3: TGTGCCAGCCAGGGGCCAGGCTCCCGGACCTACGAGCAGTACTTC. Translated, it gives CASQGPGSRTYEQYF. Using reference TRBV2 and TRBJ2-7 for the parts outside the CDR3, the full variable domain is EPEVTQTPSHQVTQMGQEVILRCVPISNHLYFYWYRQILGQKVEFLVSFYNNEISEKSEIFDDQFSVERPDGSNFTLKIRSTKLEDSAMYFCASQGPGSRTYEQYFGPGTRLTVT.

The chain combines TRBV18 with TRBJ1-2; D remains ambiguous. Germline V gives CDR1 KGHSH, CDR2 LQKENI. Deletions cut 6 bases from V and 3 bases from J, with 5 bases between. The CDR3 loop spans 11 amino acids. In DNA form, the CDR3 reads TGTGCCAGCTCCTTATACTATGGCTACACCTTC. As protein: CASSLYYGYTF.

The chain has TRBV11-2 and TRBJ1-2; no clear D. Trimming pared 5 bases from V and 4 bases from J, leaving 29 bases between. The length of the CDR3 is 19 residues. Germline V gives CDR1 SGHAT, CDR2 FQNNGV. This chain's CDR3 is CASSPIRRTVTNRSYGYTF. CDR3 DNA sequence: TGTGCCAGCAGCCCCATTCGGAGGACCGTGACAAACAGATCCTATGGCTACACCTTC. Supplemented by reference TRBV11-2 and TRBJ1-2, the full variable domain reads EAGVAQSPRYKIIEKRQSVAFWCNPISGHATLYWYQQILGQGPKLLIQFQNNGVVDDSQLPKDRFSAERLKGVDSTLKIQPAKLEDSAVYLCASSPIRRTVTNRSYGYTFGSGTRLTVV.

V and J are TRBV5-1 and TRBJ2-7; 12 bases map to TRBD1. There are 16 residues in the CDR3. After removal of 0 bases from V and 3 bases from J, the junction contained 4 bases not matched to a gene. Germline CDR1 and CDR2: SGHRS and YFSETQ. CDR3 region: CASSLAGTGGGYEQYF. The CDR3 DNA sequence: TGCGCCAGCAGCTTGGCCGGGACAGGGGGCGGCTACGAGCAGTACTTC. The full variable domain, its missing parts supplied by reference TRBV5-1 and TRBJ2-7, is KAGVTQTPRYLIKTRGQQVTLSCSPISGHRSVSWYQQTPGQGLQFLFEYFSETQRNKGNFPGRFSGRQFSNSRSEMNVSTLELGDSALYLCASSLAGTGGGYEQYFGPGTRLTVT.